This TCR beta chain emerged from a study of cytomegalovirus exposure and HLA in healthy donors. A few counts support this clone. In the PCR, 60 Vbeta and 13 Jbeta primers were used. TCRdb's copy holds only in-frame clones and misses some; the assay was immunoSEQ multiplex PCR. The table lists 150,000 to 200,000 clones, roughly 10% of them singletons, with roughly 1.4% in the top ten. Trimming shortened V by 8 bases and J by 7 bases, and 15 bases separated the two germline ends. Germline CDR1 SNHLY, CDR2 FYNNEI. CDR3 length: 13 amino acids. This TCR came from a woman in her thirties in good health and CMV-seropositive. The chain recombines TRBV2 with TRBJ1-5; the D is unclear. Sample: PBMCs. The CDR3 DNA reads as TGTGCCAGCGGTCGGGAGCCCACCCAGCCCCAGCATTTT. Its translation is CASGREPTQPQHF.